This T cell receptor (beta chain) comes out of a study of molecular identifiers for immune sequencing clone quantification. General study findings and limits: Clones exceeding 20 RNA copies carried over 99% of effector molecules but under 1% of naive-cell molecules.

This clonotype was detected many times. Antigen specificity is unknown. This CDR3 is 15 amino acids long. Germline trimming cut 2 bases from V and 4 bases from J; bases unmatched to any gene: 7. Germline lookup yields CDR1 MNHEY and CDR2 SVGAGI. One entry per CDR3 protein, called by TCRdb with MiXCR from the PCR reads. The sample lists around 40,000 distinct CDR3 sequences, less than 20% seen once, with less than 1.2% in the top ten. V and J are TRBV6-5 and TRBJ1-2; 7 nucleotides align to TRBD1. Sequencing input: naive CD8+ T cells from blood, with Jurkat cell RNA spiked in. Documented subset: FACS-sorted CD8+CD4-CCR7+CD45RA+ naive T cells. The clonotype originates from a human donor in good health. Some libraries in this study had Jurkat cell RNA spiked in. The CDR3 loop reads CASSYIGTAVYGYTF. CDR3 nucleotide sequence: TGTGCCAGCAGTTACATAGGGACAGCAGTCTATGGCTACACCTTC.